The 10 T cell receptor beta chains listed next were all sequenced from one sample in a study of breast tumors, draining lymph nodes, adjacent tissues. Axillary draining lymph nodes of breast cancer patients supplied the node samples. TCRdb redid the calling of the multiplex PCR reads with MiXCR, one entry per CDR3 protein. The sample contains about 230,000 distinct CDR3 sequences, 32% of which appear only once. What was sequenced was axillary lymph node tissue. The receptor set was obtained from a female donor with breast cancer. Some clones in this sample may be carry-over from other donors' samples.

Many counts were recorded for this clonotype. This rearrangement joins TRBV19 to TRBJ1-5; 7 bases agree with TRBD1. V shed 0 bases, J shed 3 bases, and the junction held 5 bases outside the gene matches. The CDR3 runs to 16 residues. Germline-derived CDR1 and CDR2 are LNHDA and SQIVND (reference sequence). CDR3 residues: CASSIEQGPPNQPQHF. CDR3 sequence (DNA): TGTGCCAGTAGTATAGAACAGGGGCCCCCCAATCAGCCCCAGCATTTT.

The rearrangement uses TRBV20-1 and TRBJ2-1, with D tentatively TRBD2 (6 bases). V was shortened by 2 bases and J by 7 bases, with 12 bases between the two germline ends. Germline CDR1 DFQATT, CDR2 SNEGSKA (reference sequence). The CDR3 covers 13 residues. This CDR3 is CSARRRGVNEQFF. CDR3 DNA sequence: TGCAGTGCTAGACGGCGGGGAGTGAATGAGCAGTTCTTC.

Regarding this clonotype: No conserved phenylalanine or tryptophan ends this CDR3, so it is likely a read error. The limits of the CDR3 on the DNA are not certain, so only TCRdb's listed CDR3 is given. The CDR3 protein is CASSCRAGGRWRPST. The rearrangement joins TRBV7-2 to TRBJ2-5; the D segment call TRBD2 is taken from the table without a DNA check. CDR1 SGHTA and CDR2 FQGNSA come from the germline V gene. The CDR3 is 15 residues long, counting both termini.

This rearrangement joins TRBV7-2 to TRBJ1-2; the D gene is possibly TRBD1 (5 bases). The CDR3 is made up of 17 amino acids. V lost 1 base, J lost 8 bases, and 23 bases lay in between. Germline CDR1 SGHTA, CDR2 FQGNSA. CDR3 protein: CASSLVDTQGLARGYTF. The CDR3 DNA reads as TGTGCCAGCAGCTTAGTAGATACGCAGGGTTTGGCACGCGGCTACACCTTC.

This clonotype was seen many times. The chain carries TRBV10-3 and TRBJ2-3; 8 nucleotides align to TRBD1. Per the germline V gene, CDR1 is ENHRY and CDR2 is SYGVKD. This CDR3 is 15 amino acids long. The ends lost 4 bases at V and 1 base at J; junction bases unmatched: 4. The CDR3 region is CAISGPGQGTDTQYF. The CDR3 coding sequence is TGTGCCATCAGTGGACCGGGACAGGGCACAGATACGCAGTATTTT.

This clonotype showed up many times. The chain links TRBV11-3 to TRBJ2-2; D remains unclear. The CDR3 covers 15 residues. V was clipped by 5 bases and J by 5 bases, with 15 bases between them. Germline-derived CDR1 and CDR2 are SGHNT and YENEEA. In nucleotides, the CDR3 is TGTGCCAGCAGCCCACCCCCGCTAGGGACCGGGGAGCTGTTTTTT. Its protein product is CASSPPPLGTGELFF.

This clonotype was detected ten times or more. The rearrangement joins TRBV10-3 to TRBJ2-5, with 14 bases matching TRBD2. The CDR3 runs to 18 residues. Germline assignment: CDR1 ENHRY and CDR2 SYGVKD. V gave up 0 bases and J gave up 5 bases; unmatched junction bases: 8. CDR3 nucleotides: TGTGCCATCAGTGAGTCGGGGACTAGCGGGAGTTCACGGGAGACCCAGTACTTC. It encodes CAISESGTSGSSRETQYF.

The chain employs TRBV20-1 and TRBJ2-3; TRBD2 matches at 8 bases. CDR1 is DFQATT, CDR2 SNEGSKA, per germline (reference sequence). The CDR3 has 15 amino acids. V was clipped by 4 bases and J by 0 bases; unmatched bases: 6. CDR3 in amino acids: CSAKRGTRSTDTQYF. The CDR3 DNA reads as TGCAGTGCTAAAAGGGGGACTAGAAGCACAGATACGCAGTATTTT.

Many counts were recorded for this clonotype. This chain uses TRBV4-1 with TRBJ1-5; D is unclear. The V gene lost 0 bases and the J gene lost 5 bases, with 17 bases spanning the gap. CDR1 and CDR2 (germline): MGHRA, YSYEKL. This CDR3 region has 17 residues. In nucleotides, the CDR3 is TGCGCCAGCAGCCAAGATGTCGGAGCTCTCACCCATCAGCCCCAGCATTTT. The encoded protein is CASSQDVGALTHQPQHF.

This clonotype occurred many times. The chain carries TRBV9 and TRBJ2-5, with 7 positions matching TRBD1. Germline V CDR1 and CDR2: SGDLS, YYNGEE. Trimming cost V 4 bases and J 4 bases; bases outside gene matches: 10. The CDR3 spans 15 residues. The CDR3 nucleotides read TGTGCCAGCAGCCCACAACAGGGGCGCGGAGAGACCCAGTACTTC. The encoded protein is CASSPQQGRGETQYF.